The 10 T cell receptor beta chains given below trace back to one sample, sequenced in a study of cytomegalovirus exposure and HLA in healthy donors. It was with 60 Vbeta and 13 Jbeta primers that the PCR ran. Profiling relied on immunoSEQ multiplex PCR, and the TCRdb table lists in-frame clones only, not all of them. Altogether some 150,000 clones are present, 60% to 85% being singletons, with the ten largest covering 3.7%. The sample was PBMCs. Receptors originate from a young man in good health and CMV-seropositive.

The rearrangement links TRBV5-1 to TRBJ2-3; D is unresolved. This CDR3 is 14 amino acids long. Germline CDR1 and CDR2: SGHRS and YFSETQ. V was trimmed by 6 bases and J by 0 bases, leaving 11 bases between them. The CDR3: CASKSAISTDTQYF. In DNA, the CDR3 is TGCGCCAGCAAGAGTGCAATTAGCACAGATACGCAGTATTTT. Full variable domain (rest looked up from reference TRBV5-1 and TRBJ2-3): KAGVTQTPRYLIKTRGQQVTLSCSPISGHRSVSWYQQTPGQGLQFLFEYFSETQRNKGNFPGRFSGRQFSNSRSEMNVSTLELGDSALYLCASKSAISTDTQYFGPGTRLTVL.

The chain links TRBV9 to TRBJ2-3; 7 positions match TRBD1. Germline CDR1 reads SGDLS; CDR2 reads YYNGEE. This CDR3 contains 16 residues. Losses at the gene ends were 4 bases for V and 1 base for J; bases not matched to a gene: 9. In nucleotides, the CDR3 is TGTGCCAGCAGCATTAGCCCTACAGGGGGCACAGATACGCAGTATTTT. This gives the protein CASSISPTGGTDTQYF.

The genes are TRBV28 and TRBJ1-6; tentative D call: TRBD1 (5 bases). Germline CDR1 reads MDHEN; CDR2 reads SYDVKM. This CDR3 contains 15 residues. The V end was cut by 4 bases, the J end by 6 bases, with 13 bases between. The CDR3 loop is CASSSRQPRNSPLHF. The CDR3 DNA follows: TGTGCCAGCAGTTCTCGACAGCCCCGTAATTCACCCCTCCACTTT. Full variable domain (rest looked up from reference TRBV28 and TRBJ1-6): DVKVTQSSRYLVKRTGEKVFLECVQDMDHENMFWYRQDPGLGLRLIYFSYDVKMKEKGDIPEGYSVSREKKERFSLILESASTNQTSMYLCASSSRQPRNSPLHFGNGTRLTVT.

This sequence joins TRBV6-5 and TRBJ2-7; 7 nucleotides match TRBD1. V gave up 6 bases and J gave up 2 bases; unmatched junction bases: 10. There are 15 residues in the CDR3. Germline V gene lookup returns CDR1 MNHEY and CDR2 SVGAGI. Here the CDR3 reads CASSYTGVGPYEQYF. The CDR3, as DNA: TGTGCCAGCAGCTACACAGGGGTGGGTCCCTACGAGCAGTACTTC.

J is TRBJ1-5 and V is TRBV28, with D maybe TRBD1 (6 bases). V was trimmed by 5 bases and J by 0 bases, leaving 8 bases between them. Looked up from germline, CDR1 is MDHEN and CDR2 is SYDVKM. This CDR3 comprises 14 residues. This chain's CDR3 is CASSGQFSNQPQHF. In DNA, the CDR3 is TGTGCCAGCAGTGGACAGTTTAGCAATCAGCCCCAGCATTTT.

The chain combines TRBV19 with TRBJ2-2; 13 bases are shared with TRBD2. The CDR3 spans 16 residues. Losses at the gene ends were 6 bases for V and 7 bases for J; bases not matched to a gene: 8. Germline V gives CDR1 LNHDA, CDR2 SQIVND (reference sequence). CDR3 protein: CASRRTSGGTDGELFF. CDR3 in DNA: TGTGCCAGTAGGCGGACTAGCGGGGGAACGGACGGGGAGCTGTTTTTT. Full variable domain (rest looked up from reference TRBV19 and TRBJ2-2): DGGITQSPKYLFRKEGQNVTLSCEQNLNHDAMYWYRQDPGQGLRLIYYSQIVNDFQKGDIAEGYSVSREKKESFPLTVTSAQKNPTAFYLCASRRTSGGTDGELFFGEGSRLTVL.

The chain couples TRBV4-1 to TRBJ1-4; 7 nucleotides agree with TRBD1. The germline V gene has CDR1 MGHRA and CDR2 YSYEKL. V dropped 0 bases and J dropped 6; count of bases not matched to a gene: 4. The CDR3 length is 15 residues. CDR3 coding DNA: TGCGCCAGCAGCCAAGAGGAGGGGGCTTATGAAAAACTGTTTTTT. Translated, it gives CASSQEEGAYEKLFF.

The chain carries TRBV30 and TRBJ2-2; 11 positions match TRBD1. Germline values: CDR1 GTSNPN, CDR2 SVGIG (reference sequence). The CDR3 length is 14 residues. Trimming cost V 3 bases and J 6 bases; bases outside gene matches: 3. The CDR3 nucleotides are TGTGCCTGGAGGGGACAGGGGGTGGCCGGGGAGCTGTTTTTT. Its translation is CAWRGQGVAGELFF.

This clone occurred a few times. V is TRBV5-4 and J is TRBJ1-3; D is unclear. There are 17 residues in the CDR3. Trimming stripped 2 bases from V and 0 bases from J, with 15 bases between. CDR1 SGHNT and CDR2 YYREEE come from the germline V gene (reference sequence). CDR3 sequence (DNA): TGTGCCAGCAGCTTAGGAAGGGTCGGGGACTCTGGAAACACCATATATTTT. It encodes CASSLGRVGDSGNTIYF. The full variable domain, its missing parts supplied by reference TRBV5-4 and TRBJ1-3, is ETGVTQSPTHLIKTRGQQVTLRCSSQSGHNTVSWYQQALGQGPQFIFQYYREEENGRGNFPPRFSGLQFPNYSSELNVNALELDDSALYLCASSLGRVGDSGNTIYFGEGSWLTVV.

Regarding this clone: The sample holds other DNA sequences that translate to the same CDR3. J is TRBJ1-6 and V is TRBV6-5; 7 positions agree with TRBD1. With 4 bases clipped from V and 9 bases from J, the junction kept 9 bases outside the gene matches. The CDR3 contains 15 residues. The germline gives CDR1 MNHEY, CDR2 SVGAGI. Here the CDR3 DNA reads TGTGCCAGCAGTTCAGCTGACAGGGTCCTTTCACCCCTCCACTTT. Amino acids: CASSSADRVLSPLHF.